Listed below are T cell receptor beta chains from one sample, sequenced in a study of regulatory T cells in long-lasting Graves disease. TCRdb used MiXCR to reprocess the multiplex PCR reads, holding one entry per CDR3 protein. Of 350,000 to 400,000 distinct CDR3 sequences detected, around 15% appear once; the ten largest clones hold 22%. The sequencing here drew on peripheral blood mononuclear cells (PBMCs), taken at new diagnosis, from a patient treated with antithyroid drugs. The source of these receptors is a female donor with Graves disease. The CDR3 runs from the conserved cysteine through the conserved F or W. Fields, in order: clone size, J gene, V gene, D gene, CDR3 DNA, CDR3 protein. D genes are given only for firm matches. Some rows have no size entry. The others give once, few or many, or a class for an expanded clone.

NA TRBJ2-1 TRBV20-1 NA TGCAGTGCTAGAGATCTATTCTGGCAGCAGTTCTTC CSARDLFWQQFF
NA TRBJ1-3 TRBV7-2 NA TGTGCCAGCAGCGACACAGGGAAGGCAAACACCATATATTTT CASSDTGKANTIYF
many TRBJ2-4 TRBV5-1 NA TGCGCCAGCACAACGGGACCCCGAACCACCAAAAACATTCAGTACTTC CASTTGPRTTKNIQYF
NA TRBJ2-5 TRBV7-9 NA TGTGCCAGCAGGAAAAGCGCCCAAGAGACCCAGTACTTC CASRKSAQETQYF
many TRBJ2-1 TRBV24-1 NA TGTGCCACCAGTGACCACGGACAGCCCGCTTACAATGAGCAGTTCTTC CATSDHGQPAYNEQFF
many TRBJ1-5 TRBV5-1 NA TGCGCCAGCAGCTTGTTACAGGGTGGCCAGCCCCAGCATTTT CASSLLQGGQPQHF
many TRBJ1-1 TRBV6-5 NA TGTGCCAGCAGTTCGCTTTCTGAAGCTTTCTTT CASSSLSEAFF
NA TRBJ2-1 TRBV4-3 NA TGCGCCAGCAGCCAAGGGACTATGAGCTCCTACAATGAGCAGTTCTTC CASSQGTMSSYNEQFF
many TRBJ2-1 TRBV4-1 TRBD2 TGCGCCAGCAGCCAAGACGGCACTAGCGCCTTCAATGAGCAGTTCTTC CASSQDGTSAFNEQFF
NA TRBJ2-4 TRBV7-8 NA TGTGCCAGCAGCTTTGGGGCGGGACTAGCCAAAAACATTCAGTACTTC CASSFGAGLAKNIQYF
few TRBJ2-1 TRBV12-3/TRBV12-4 TRBD1 TGTGCCAGCGGGGACAGGTACAATGAGCAGTTCTTC CASGDRYNEQFF
NA TRBJ2-2 TRBV12-3/TRBV12-4 TRBD2 TGTGCCAGCAGACCAATAGCGGGAGGGCGTCCCACCGGGGAGCTGTTTTTT CASRPIAGGRPTGELFF
many TRBJ1-2 TRBV12-3/TRBV12-4 TRBD1 TGTGCCAGCAGTTTCGGGACAGCCTATGGCTACACCTTC CASSFGTAYGYTF
NA TRBJ2-1 TRBV20-1 NA TGCAGTGCTAGCCCATCTCCTGACGCCTACAATGAGCAGTTCTTC CSASPSPDAYNEQFF
many TRBJ2-2 TRBV12-3/TRBV12-4 TRBD2 TGTGCCAGCAGTCCATCACTAGCGGGAGAAACCGGGGAGCTGTTTTTT CASSPSLAGETGELFF
many TRBJ2-7 TRBV19 NA NA CASTSGLSDSYEQYF
many TRBJ1-1 TRBV4-2 NA TGTGCCAGCAGCTATGGGGATGGACAGCTAAACACTGAAGCTTTCTTT CASSYGDGQLNTEAFF
many TRBJ1-1 TRBV7-9 TRBD1 TGTGCCAGCAGCTCACCACAGGGGAGCAACCGGAACACTGAAGCTTTCTTT CASSSPQGSNRNTEAFF
many TRBJ2-7 TRBV6-5 TRBD1 TGTGCCAGCAGTTCTGCCGCTGACAGGGGATTCGAGCAGTACTTC CASSSAADRGFEQYF
many TRBJ1-2 TRBV27 TRBD1 TGTGCCAGCAGTCCCTATCCCACAGGGGGCGCGACCTATGGCTACACCTTC CASSPYPTGGATYGYTF
NA TRBJ2-3 TRBV7-9 TRBD2 TGTGCCAGCAGCTTAGATCGACTAGCGGGGCTAAGCACAGATACGCAGTATTTT CASSLDRLAGLSTDTQYF
few TRBJ2-1 TRBV7-9 TRBD2 TGTGCCGGCAGCGCCACCGGGACTAGCGGGGGGGTTGAGCAGTTCTTC CAGSATGTSGGVEQFF
many TRBJ1-1 TRBV6-2/TRBV6-3 TRBD1 TGTGCCAGCATTAACAGGGGAAAGGGCACTGAAGCTTTCTTT CASINRGKGTEAFF
many TRBJ1-2 TRBV9 NA TGTGCCAGCAGCGTAGCTGAGGGGCTCGGCTATGGCTACACCTTC CASSVAEGLGYGYTF
NA TRBJ1-2 TRBV3-1 NA TGTGCCAGCAGCCAAGATTATTTGGCGGCGGCGGGCTACACCTTC CASSQDYLAAAGYTF
few TRBJ1-6 TRBV9 NA TGTGCCAGCAGCTCTACGACAGGCCCTAATTCACCCCTCCACTTT CASSSTTGPNSPLHF
NA TRBJ1-6 TRBV19 TRBD1 TGTGCCAGTAGTATAGTCCGGGACAGGTATAATTCACCCCTCCACTTT CASSIVRDRYNSPLHF
many TRBJ2-3 TRBV12-3/TRBV12-4 NA TGTGCCAGCAATCTAGGGGCCGGAGATACGCAGTATTTT CASNLGAGDTQYF
many TRBJ2-3 TRBV12-5 NA TGTGCGAGTTCTCTCCAGGGGGGCTACACAGATACGCAGTATTTT CASSLQGGYTDTQYF
NA TRBJ2-2 TRBV6-1 TRBD2 TGTGCCAGCCGGGGACTACCGAACACCGGGGAGCTGTTTTTT CASRGLPNTGELFF
NA TRBJ1-4 TRBV7-9 TRBD1 TGTACCAGCAGCTTAGGACAGGGGAATTCTAATGAAAAACTGTTTTTT CTSSLGQGNSNEKLFF
many TRBJ2-3 TRBV20-1 TRBD2 TGCAGTGTACTAGCGGTTGCAGATACGCAGTATTTT CSVLAVADTQYF
many TRBJ2-1 TRBV5-6 TRBD2 TGTGCCAGCAGCCTCTTTTGGGAGCTAGCGGAACACAATGAGCAGTTCTTC CASSLFWELAEHNEQFF
many TRBJ1-4 TRBV2 NA TGTGCCAGCGCTCCACCTAGAGAGACAACTAATGAAAAACTGTTTTTT CASAPPRETTNEKLFF
few TRBJ2-3 TRBV30 TRBD2 TGTGCCTGGAGTACACTAGCGGGAGCTTTAGATACGCAGTATTTT CAWSTLAGALDTQYF
many TRBJ1-2 TRBV28 NA TGTGCCAGCAGTTTAGGGCACTTGAACTATGGCTACACCTTC CASSLGHLNYGYTF
many TRBJ1-1 TRBV3-1 NA TGTGCCAGCAGCCTTCGGACAGACACTGAAGCTTTCTTT CASSLRTDTEAFF
NA TRBJ2-5 TRBV6-2/TRBV6-3 TRBD2 TGTGCCAGCAGTTACTCGGGACTACTCCAAGAGACCCAGTACTTC CASSYSGLLQETQYF
many TRBJ2-1 TRBV27 NA TGTGCCAGCAGTTCCTCGGGACAAGACTACAATGAGCAGTTCTTC CASSSSGQDYNEQFF
few TRBJ2-5 TRBV9 TRBD1 TGTGCCAGCAGCATACGGACAGGGGCGCAAGAGACCCAGTACTTC CASSIRTGAQETQYF
many TRBJ2-3 TRBV6-2/TRBV6-3 NA TGTGCCAGCACCCACCCGGGCAAAGGGACAAAGGATACGCAGTATTTT CASTHPGKGTKDTQYF
many TRBJ2-3 TRBV24-1 TRBD2 TGTGCCACCAGTGATACCGCGACTAGCGGGGGGGCAGATACGCAGTATTTT CATSDTATSGGADTQYF
NA TRBJ2-3 TRBV7-6 TRBD1 TGTGCCAGCAGCCAGGGACAGGGGAAAGATACGCAGTATTTT CASSQGQGKDTQYF